The 32 T cell receptor beta chains in this list originate from one sample, sequenced in a study of Ad26.COV2.S vaccination and SARS-CoV-2 variants (dated by TCRdb to the early 2020s). The treatment or condition tag for this specimen amounts to: about 20 received Ad26.COV2.S at low or high dose, single or two shots; 5 received placebo; per-sample allocation not given. For vaccine and placebo recipients, the sequenced repertoires came from samples collected on day 63 after the first injection. Libraries came from the immunoSEQ multiplex PCR assay. TCRdb limited this immuneACCESS table to in-frame rearrangements with V and J called. A share of clones is missing; checked studies link under half to unresolved V genes, and the rest is unexplained. Across this sample there are roughly 500,000 clones, with roughly nine tenths seen only once. The ten largest clones add up to approximately 2.5% of the sample.

The material was peripheral blood, obtained in a trial of Ad26.COV2.S vaccine versus placebo. All receptors derive from a person aged 18-65 years who received the Ad26.COV2.S COVID-19 vaccine or a placebo.

The CDR3 DNA reads as TGTGCCAGCTCACCAATTGTGGGGGCCGTAACTAATGAAAAACTGTTTTTT. Translating gives CASSPIVGAVTNEKLFF. The chain is built from TRBV18 and TRBJ1-4; possible D gene TRBD1, 6 bases. The CDR3 is 17 residues long. Germline-derived CDR1 and CDR2 are KGHSH and LQKENI. V was trimmed by 2 bases and J by 1 base, leaving 14 bases between them.

This chain joins TRBV5-1 and TRBJ2-1, with 10 bases lining up with TRBD2. This CDR3 has 16 residues. Trimming removed 2 bases from V and 7 bases from J; junction bases left unmatched: 9. The germline CDR1 and CDR2 sequences are SGHRS and YFSETQ. CDR3 coding DNA: TGCGCCAGCAGCTTCACTTCGCTAGCGGGGGTTAATGAGCAGTTCTTC. Residues: CASSFTSLAGVNEQFF. The variable domain in full, completed from reference TRBV5-1 and TRBJ2-1, reads KAGVTQTPRYLIKTRGQQVTLSCSPISGHRSVSWYQQTPGQGLQFLFEYFSETQRNKGNFPGRFSGRQFSNSRSEMNVSTLELGDSALYLCASSFTSLAGVNEQFFGPGTRLTVL.

The genes are TRBV28 and TRBJ2-5, with TRBD1 matching 8 bases. The J segment lost 2 bases and the V segment lost 3 bases, leaving 5 bases of the junction unmatched. The germline V gene has CDR1 MDHEN and CDR2 SYDVKM. The CDR3 is 15 residues long. The CDR3 DNA sequence: TGTGCCAGCAGTTTGGGCAGGGGGCATCAAGAGACCCAGTACTTC. It yields the protein CASSLGRGHQETQYF.

V and J are TRBV6-5 and TRBJ1-6; D ambiguous. The ends were cut back, 5 bases at V and 9 bases at J, with 17 bases in the middle. Germline assignment: CDR1 MNHEY and CDR2 SVGAGI. This CDR3 is 15 amino acids long. This CDR3 reads CASSRAGTGRSPLHF. Here the CDR3 DNA reads TGTGCCAGCAGTCGGGCGGGAACGGGCCGTTCACCCCTCCACTTT.

The chain links TRBV7-7 to TRBJ2-7; 9 bases agree with TRBD2. Germline CDR1 is SSHAT and CDR2 is FNYEAQ (reference sequence). The CDR3 has 17 residues. CDR3 sequence: CASSLEAGGIITYEQYV. In nucleotides, the CDR3 is TGTGCTAGCAGCTTAGAAGCGGGAGGAATTATAACCTACGAGCAGTACGTC.

The chain carries TRBV5-1 and TRBJ1-1; D gene ambiguous. Per the germline V gene, CDR1 is SGHRS and CDR2 is YFSETQ. There are 15 residues in the CDR3. Trimming removed 4 bases at V and 3 bases at J, with 16 bases between. The CDR3 region has the DNA TGCGCCAGCAGCCCTGGGCTGGGTGCGTACACTGAAGCTTTCTTT. Its protein is CASSPGLGAYTEAFF.

The chain joins TRBV27 to TRBJ1-4; TRBD1 aligns across 8 bases. Unmatched junction bases numbered 9, after V lost 1 base and J lost 8 bases. This CDR3 is built from 16 residues. Germline values: CDR1 MNHEY, CDR2 SMNVEV (reference sequence). This CDR3 reads CASSLLYSGGGEKLFF. The CDR3 DNA reads TGTGCCAGCAGTTTATTATATTCAGGGGGCGGAGAAAAACTGTTTTTT.

The CDR3 DNA sequence: TGCAGTGCCCAGGACCTCTACGAGCAGTACTTC. Translated, it gives CSAQDLYEQYF. V is TRBV20-1 and J is TRBJ2-7; D ambiguous. This CDR3 contains 11 residues. V dropped 6 bases and J dropped 3 bases, with 9 bases sitting between them. Germline CDR1 and CDR2: DFQATT and SNEGSKA (reference sequence).

Comments on this clone: Other DNA variants within this sample encode the same CDR3. The chain employs TRBV5-1 and TRBJ2-1; D is unclear. CDR3 size: 11 residues. Germline CDR1 is SGHRS and CDR2 is YFSETQ. Trimming left V 2 bases short and J 3 bases short, with 0 bases between. The CDR3 region is CASSFYNEQFF. The DNA of the CDR3 is TGCGCCAGCAGCTTCTACAATGAGCAGTTCTTC.

This chain connects TRBV27 to TRBJ1-1; the match to TRBD1 covers 8 bases. V was pared by 3 bases and J by 1 base, with 4 bases of the junction left unmatched. Germline CDR1 MNHEY, CDR2 SMNVEV (reference sequence). The CDR3 is made up of 15 amino acids. CDR3 nucleotide sequence: TGTGCCAGCAGTTTTACAGGGGGGTGGAACACTGAAGCTTTCTTT. Amino acids: CASSFTGGWNTEAFF.

J is TRBJ1-1 and V is TRBV27; D perhaps matches TRBD1 (5 bases). CDR1 MNHEY and CDR2 SMNVEV come from the germline V gene (reference sequence). This CDR3 contains 14 residues. Trimming shortened V by 2 bases and J by 4 bases, and 11 bases separated the two germline ends. This CDR3 is CASSLRGTGTEAFF. The CDR3 DNA reads TGTGCCAGCAGTTTACGAGGGACCGGCACTGAAGCTTTCTTT.

This sequence joins TRBV5-6 and TRBJ1-5; possible D gene TRBD1, 5 bases. CDR1 and CDR2 from the germline V gene are SGHDT and YYEEEE. V was cut by 1 base and J by 9 bases, with 14 bases left in between. The length of the CDR3 is 14 residues. CDR3 DNA: TGTGCCAGCAGCTTGAGGGGAGGAGGTTTGCCCCAGCATTTT. It encodes CASSLRGGGLPQHF.

This clone was found once. The J gene is TRBJ1-2, the V gene TRBV28; 7 nucleotides align to TRBD1. The CDR3 has 12 amino acids. The germline V gene has CDR1 MDHEN and CDR2 SYDVKM. Germline trimming cut 5 bases from V and 8 bases from J; bases unmatched to any gene: 5. The CDR3 here is CASSPTGLGYTF. The CDR3 DNA is TGTGCCAGCAGTCCGACAGGGTTGGGCTACACCTTC.

The chain links TRBV16 to TRBJ1-5, with TRBD1 matching over 7 bases. The CDR3 contains 14 residues. V shed 3 bases and J 2 bases; nucleotides not matched to a gene: 1. Germline V CDR1 and CDR2: KGHSY, FQNENV. CDR3 DNA: TGTGCCAGCAGCCACGACAGGGGCAATCAGCCCCAGCATTTT. Its translation: CASSHDRGNQPQHF. The full variable domain, completed using reference TRBV16 and TRBJ1-5, is GEEVAQTPKHLVRGEGQKAKLYCAPIKGHSYVFWYQQVLKNEFKFLISFQNENVFDETGMPKERFSAKCLPNSPCSLEIQATKLEDSAVYFCASSHDRGNQPQHFGDGTRLSIL.

This chain's CDR3 is CARSVLRAGNSSSYEQYV. DNA of the CDR3: TGTGCCAGAAGCGTACTCAGGGCCGGGAACTCGAGCTCCTACGAGCAGTACGTC. The chain links TRBV5-3 to TRBJ2-7, with D perhaps assigned TRBD1 or TRBD2 (5 bases each). TRBV5-3 is filed as an ORF, its function uncertain. CDR3 length: 18 amino acids. Trimming removed 4 bases from V and 0 bases from J, with 23 bases in between.

The DNA of the CDR3 is TGTGCCAGCAGCGGACAGGCCCTATATAGCAATCAGCCCCAGCATTTT. Translation: CASSGQALYSNQPQHF. This chain uses TRBV28 with TRBJ1-5; 7 nucleotides match TRBD1. V was clipped by 6 bases and J by 0 bases; unmatched bases: 8. CDR3 length equals 16 residues. The germline V gene has CDR1 MDHEN and CDR2 SYDVKM.

This clone was seen a single time. The V call is TRBV24-1, the J call TRBJ2-6; a weak D match, TRBD1 (6 bases). This CDR3 is built from 17 residues. V gave up 3 bases and J gave up 4 bases, with 15 bases separating them. Germline V gene lookup returns CDR1 KGHDR and CDR2 SFDVKD. The CDR3, as DNA: TGTGCCACCAGTGATCCTCGGACAGCGGAAGGGGCCAACGTCCTGACTTTC. Its protein is CATSDPRTAEGANVLTF.

The J gene is TRBJ1-1, the V gene TRBV29-1, with D unclear. CDR1 and CDR2 (germline): SQVTM, ANQGSEA. Trimming cost V 2 bases and J 11 bases, with 9 bases left between them. CDR3 size: 10 residues. The CDR3 DNA sequence: TGCAGCGTTGAAAGGATCTTGGCTTTCTTT. The encoded protein is CSVERILAFF.

This rearrangement joins TRBV5-1 to TRBJ2-1, with D possibly matching TRBD1 (5 bases). This CDR3 region has 14 residues. Trimming left V 5 bases short and J 3 bases short, with 12 bases between. Germline V CDR1 and CDR2: SGHRS, YFSETQ. The chain's CDR3 is CASSSWGGYNEQFF. CDR3 in DNA: TGCGCCAGCAGTTCGTGGGGCGGCTACAATGAGCAGTTCTTC.

The rearrangement joins TRBV4-1 to TRBJ1-4, with unresolved D. V lost 1 base to trimming and J lost 0 bases, with 15 bases between them. Germline-derived CDR1 and CDR2 are MGHRA and YSYEKL. CDR3 size: 18 residues. In DNA, the CDR3 is TGCGCCAGCAGCCAAGGTCAACCGATACTAACAACTAATGAAAAACTGTTTTTT. Protein sequence: CASSQGQPILTTNEKLFF.

The rearrangement links TRBV27 to TRBJ2-5; D is ambiguous. Per germline, CDR1 MNHEY and CDR2 SMNVEV (reference sequence). CDR3 size: 14 residues. V shed 2 bases and J shed 1 base, with 8 bases lying between them. The CDR3 region is CASSLRRSQETQYF. The CDR3 DNA sequence: TGTGCCAGCAGTTTAAGGCGGAGCCAAGAGACCCAGTACTTC.

This sequence joins TRBV5-4 and TRBJ2-5, with no clear D. Per germline, CDR1 SGHNT and CDR2 YYREEE (reference sequence). The CDR3 runs to 15 residues. V was clipped by 4 bases and J by 2 bases, with 15 bases between them. The CDR3 DNA reads TGTGCCAGCAGCCCGGGCCAGGAGTTACAAGAGACCCAGTACTTC. It encodes CASSPGQELQETQYF.

The rearrangement uses TRBV5-1 and TRBJ1-1, with 7 bases fitting TRBD1. V shed 3 bases and J 2 bases; nucleotides not matched to a gene: 10. Germline values: CDR1 SGHRS, CDR2 YFSETQ. This CDR3 has 16 residues. CDR3 nucleotides: TGCGCCAGCAGCTCCGTCGGACAGGAGTCCAACACTGAAGCTTTCTTT. This translates into CASSSVGQESNTEAFF.

V gene TRBV5-6 combines with J gene TRBJ1-2, with D maybe TRBD1 (6 bases). V lost 4 bases to trimming and J lost 2 bases, with 15 bases between them. The CDR3 contains 15 residues. Germline CDR1 is SGHDT and CDR2 is YYEEEE. This chain's CDR3 is CASSNGRGGNYGYTF. The CDR3 DNA reads as TGTGCCAGCAGCAATGGGCGGGGGGGCAACTATGGCTACACCTTC.

The genes are TRBV11-2 and TRBJ2-1; TRBD2 agrees at 13 bases. CDR1 and CDR2 from the germline V gene are SGHAT and FQNNGV. V shed 7 bases and J 8 bases; nucleotides not matched to a gene: 5. This CDR3 region has 14 residues. CDR3 DNA: TGTGCCAGCATTCGGACTAGCGGGAGAGATGAGCAGTTCTTC. This translates into CASIRTSGRDEQFF.

This chain connects TRBV6-5 to TRBJ2-1; D remains ambiguous. The germline CDR1 and CDR2 sequences are MNHEY and SVGAGI. The CDR3 runs to 15 residues. Trimming stripped 6 bases from V and 0 bases from J, with 12 bases between. DNA for the CDR3: TGTGCCAGCAGCTTTCAGGCGAGCTCCTACAATGAGCAGTTCTTC. It yields the protein CASSFQASSYNEQFF.

The CDR3 coding sequence is TGTGCCACCAGCAGGTTCGGACAGCCCCTCAACGAGCAGTACTTC. Protein sequence: CATSRFGQPLNEQYF. The V gene is TRBV15, the J gene TRBJ2-7; tentative D call: TRBD1 (6 bases). The length of the CDR3 is 15 residues. The ends were cut back, 3 bases at V and 5 bases at J, with 17 bases in the middle. Per the germline V gene, CDR1 is LNHNV and CDR2 is YYDKDF (reference sequence).

The rearrangement links TRBV5-1 to TRBJ1-4; no firm D call. The V and J ends lost 7 bases and 4 bases respectively, with 14 bases between them. CDR1 and CDR2 from the germline V gene are SGHRS and YFSETQ. The CDR3 has 14 amino acids. CDR3: CASGEGVGNEKLFF. As DNA, the CDR3 is TGCGCCAGCGGCGAGGGCGTAGGTAATGAAAAACTGTTTTTT.

The CDR3 protein is CATSRVGTVNTEAFF. The CDR3 DNA reads TGTGCCACCAGCAGAGTTGGGACGGTGAACACTGAAGCTTTCTTT. V and J are TRBV15 and TRBJ1-1, with D perhaps matching TRBD1 (5 bases). The V end lost 1 base, the J end lost 0 bases, and 9 bases lay between the germline ends. This CDR3 has 15 residues. Germline V CDR1 and CDR2: LNHNV, YYDKDF (reference sequence).

The chain combines TRBV15 with TRBJ2-5; D is unresolved. The CDR3 extends over 13 amino acids. The ends were cut back, 5 bases at V and 1 base at J, with 8 bases in the middle. Germline V gives CDR1 LNHNV, CDR2 YYDKDF (reference sequence). The CDR3 here is CATSRRLQETQYF. Written as DNA, the CDR3 is TGTGCCACCAGCCGGCGGCTCCAAGAGACCCAGTACTTC. The whole variable domain, remainder taken from reference TRBV15 and TRBJ2-5, is DAMVIQNPRYQVTQFGKPVTLSCSQTLNHNVMYWYQQKSSQAPKLLFHYYDKDFNNEADTPDNFQSRRPNTSFCFLDIRSPGLGDTAMYLCATSRRLQETQYFGPGTRLLVL.

The genes are TRBV24-1 and TRBJ2-4, with 8 bases lining up with TRBD2. This CDR3 spans 14 amino acids. With V trimmed by 3 bases and J by 5 bases, 2 bases remained unmatched. Germline V gives CDR1 KGHDR, CDR2 SFDVKD. For the CDR3, the DNA is TGTGCCACCAGTGATCCCGGGGGGGAAAACATTCAGTACTTC. It encodes CATSDPGGENIQYF.

V and J are TRBV18 and TRBJ2-3, with TRBD1 matching over 12 bases. This CDR3 is built from 16 residues. Trimming at V came to 2 bases and at J to 5 bases, leaving 5 bases not matched to a gene. The V gene's germline CDR1 is KGHSH and CDR2 LQKENI. As DNA, the CDR3 is TGTGCCAGCTCACCATCCGGGACAGGGGGCGTAGATACGCAGTATTTT. Residues: CASSPSGTGGVDTQYF.